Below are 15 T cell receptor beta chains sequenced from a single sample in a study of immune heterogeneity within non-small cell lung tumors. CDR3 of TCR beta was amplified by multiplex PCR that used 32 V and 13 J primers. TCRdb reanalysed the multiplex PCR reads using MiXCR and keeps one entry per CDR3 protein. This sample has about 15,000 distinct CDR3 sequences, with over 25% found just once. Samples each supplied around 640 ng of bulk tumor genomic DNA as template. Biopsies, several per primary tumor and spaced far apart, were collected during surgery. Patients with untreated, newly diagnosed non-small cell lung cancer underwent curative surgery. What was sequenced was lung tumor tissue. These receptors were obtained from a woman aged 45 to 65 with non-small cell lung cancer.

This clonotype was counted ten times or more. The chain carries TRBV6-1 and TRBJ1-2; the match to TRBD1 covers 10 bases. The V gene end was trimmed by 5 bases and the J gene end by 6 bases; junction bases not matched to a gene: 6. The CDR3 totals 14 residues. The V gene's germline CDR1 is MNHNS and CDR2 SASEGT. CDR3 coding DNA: TGTGCCAGCAGTTTAACTGGGACAGGGGATGGCTACACCTTC. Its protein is CASSLTGTGDGYTF.

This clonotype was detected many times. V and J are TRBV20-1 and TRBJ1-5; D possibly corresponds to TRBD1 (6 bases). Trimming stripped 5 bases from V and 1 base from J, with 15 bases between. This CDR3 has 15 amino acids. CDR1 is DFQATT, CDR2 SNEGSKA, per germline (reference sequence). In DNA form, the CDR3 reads TGCAGTGCTCGTCCCCCAGGACAGAGCAATCAGCCCCAGCATTTT. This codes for CSARPPGQSNQPQHF.

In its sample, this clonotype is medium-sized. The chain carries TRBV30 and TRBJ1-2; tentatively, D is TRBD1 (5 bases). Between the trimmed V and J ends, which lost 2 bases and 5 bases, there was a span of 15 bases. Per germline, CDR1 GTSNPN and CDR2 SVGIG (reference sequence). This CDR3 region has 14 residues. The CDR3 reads CAWSIGHRGYGYTF. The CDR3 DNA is TGTGCCTGGAGTATCGGACACCGAGGGTATGGCTACACCTTC. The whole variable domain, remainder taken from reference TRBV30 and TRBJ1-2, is SQTIHQWPATLVQPVGSPLSLECTVEGTSNPNLYWYRQAAGRGLQLLFYSVGIGQISSEVPQNLSASRPQDRQFILSSKKLLLSDSGFYLCAWSIGHRGYGYTFGSGTRLTVV.

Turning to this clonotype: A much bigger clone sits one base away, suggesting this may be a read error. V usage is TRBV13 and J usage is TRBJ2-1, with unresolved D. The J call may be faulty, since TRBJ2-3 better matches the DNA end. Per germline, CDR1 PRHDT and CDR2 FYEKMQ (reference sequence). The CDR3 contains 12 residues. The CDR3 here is CASILGTDTQYF. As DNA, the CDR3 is TGTGCCAGCATCTTAGGCACAGATACGCAGTATTTT.

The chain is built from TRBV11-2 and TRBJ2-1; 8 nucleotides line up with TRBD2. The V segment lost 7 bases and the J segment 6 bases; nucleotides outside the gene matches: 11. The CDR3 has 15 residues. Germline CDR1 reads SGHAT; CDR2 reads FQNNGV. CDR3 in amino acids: CASISRGGGVNEQFF. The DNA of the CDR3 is TGTGCCAGCATCTCCCGGGGGGGCGGAGTCAATGAGCAGTTCTTC.

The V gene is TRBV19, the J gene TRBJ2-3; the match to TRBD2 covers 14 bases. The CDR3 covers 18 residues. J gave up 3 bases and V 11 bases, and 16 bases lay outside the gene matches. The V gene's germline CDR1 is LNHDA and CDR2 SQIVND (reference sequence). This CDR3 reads CAGTDLGTSGRRTDTQYF. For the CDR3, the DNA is TGTGCCGGTACCGACCTCGGGACTAGCGGGAGAAGGACAGATACGCAGTATTTT.

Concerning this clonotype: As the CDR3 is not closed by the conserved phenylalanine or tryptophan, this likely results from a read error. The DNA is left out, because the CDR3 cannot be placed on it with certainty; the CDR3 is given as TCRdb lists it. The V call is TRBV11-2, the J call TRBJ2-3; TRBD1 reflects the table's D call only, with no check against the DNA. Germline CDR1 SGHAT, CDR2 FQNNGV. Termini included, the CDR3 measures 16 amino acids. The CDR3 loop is CASSLGYRGYDQYFGP.

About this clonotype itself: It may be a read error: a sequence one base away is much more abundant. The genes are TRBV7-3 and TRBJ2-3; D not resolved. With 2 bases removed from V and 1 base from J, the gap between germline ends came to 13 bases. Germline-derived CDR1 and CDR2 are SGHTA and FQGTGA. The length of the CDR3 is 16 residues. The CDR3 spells CASSLDSGAGTDTQYF. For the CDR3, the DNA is TGTGCCAGCAGCTTAGATTCCGGAGCTGGCACAGATACGCAGTATTTT.

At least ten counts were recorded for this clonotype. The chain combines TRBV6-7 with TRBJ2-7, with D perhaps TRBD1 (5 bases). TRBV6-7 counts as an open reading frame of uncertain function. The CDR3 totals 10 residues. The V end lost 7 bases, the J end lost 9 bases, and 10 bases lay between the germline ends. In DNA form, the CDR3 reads TGTGCCAGCAAGACAGACTGGCAGTACTTC. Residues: CASKTDWQYF.

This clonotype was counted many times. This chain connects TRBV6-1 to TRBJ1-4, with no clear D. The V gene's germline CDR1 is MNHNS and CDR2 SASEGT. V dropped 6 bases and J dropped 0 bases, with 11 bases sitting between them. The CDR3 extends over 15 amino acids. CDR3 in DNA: TGTGCCAGCAGGGACGACATGGCAACTAATGAAAAACTGTTTTTT. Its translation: CASRDDMATNEKLFF.

The CDR3 nucleotides are TGTGCCAGCAGTCCTACGTGCAATAGTCCCGGCCTCGGGAACTATGGCTACACCTTC. This codes for CASSPTCNSPGLGNYGYTF. This chain joins TRBV6-1 and TRBJ1-2; no clear D. With 5 bases removed from V and 2 bases from J, the gap between germline ends came to 27 bases. Germline CDR1 reads MNHNS; CDR2 reads SASEGT. The CDR3 extends over 19 amino acids.

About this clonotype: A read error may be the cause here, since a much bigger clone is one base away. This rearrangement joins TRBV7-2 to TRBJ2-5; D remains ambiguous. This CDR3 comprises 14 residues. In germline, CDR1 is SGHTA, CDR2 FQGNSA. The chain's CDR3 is CSSSPSRAKETQYF. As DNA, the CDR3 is TGTTCCAGCAGCCCGTCTCGGGCCAAAGAGACCCAGTACTTC.

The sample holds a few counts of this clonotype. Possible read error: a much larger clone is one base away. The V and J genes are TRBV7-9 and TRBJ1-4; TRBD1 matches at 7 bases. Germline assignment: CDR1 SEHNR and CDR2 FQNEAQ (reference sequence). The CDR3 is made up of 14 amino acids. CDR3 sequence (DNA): TGTGCCAGCAGCTTAGTTGGGACAGAGGAAAAACTGGTTTTT. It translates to CASSLVGTEEKLVF.

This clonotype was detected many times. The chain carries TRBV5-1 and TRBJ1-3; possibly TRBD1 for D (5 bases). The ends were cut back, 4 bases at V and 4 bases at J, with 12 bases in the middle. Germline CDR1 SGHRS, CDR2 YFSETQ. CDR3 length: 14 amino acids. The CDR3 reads CASSPRGDGNTIYF. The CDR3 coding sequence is TGCGCCAGCAGCCCTCGGGGGGACGGAAACACCATATATTTT.

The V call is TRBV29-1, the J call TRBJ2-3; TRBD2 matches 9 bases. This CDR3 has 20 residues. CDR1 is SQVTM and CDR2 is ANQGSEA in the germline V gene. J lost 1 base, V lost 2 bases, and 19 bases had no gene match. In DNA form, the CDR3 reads TGCAGCGTTGAATTCCCGACTAGCGGATCCGGAATAGGGGGCACAGATACGCAGTATTTT. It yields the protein CSVEFPTSGSGIGGTDTQYF.